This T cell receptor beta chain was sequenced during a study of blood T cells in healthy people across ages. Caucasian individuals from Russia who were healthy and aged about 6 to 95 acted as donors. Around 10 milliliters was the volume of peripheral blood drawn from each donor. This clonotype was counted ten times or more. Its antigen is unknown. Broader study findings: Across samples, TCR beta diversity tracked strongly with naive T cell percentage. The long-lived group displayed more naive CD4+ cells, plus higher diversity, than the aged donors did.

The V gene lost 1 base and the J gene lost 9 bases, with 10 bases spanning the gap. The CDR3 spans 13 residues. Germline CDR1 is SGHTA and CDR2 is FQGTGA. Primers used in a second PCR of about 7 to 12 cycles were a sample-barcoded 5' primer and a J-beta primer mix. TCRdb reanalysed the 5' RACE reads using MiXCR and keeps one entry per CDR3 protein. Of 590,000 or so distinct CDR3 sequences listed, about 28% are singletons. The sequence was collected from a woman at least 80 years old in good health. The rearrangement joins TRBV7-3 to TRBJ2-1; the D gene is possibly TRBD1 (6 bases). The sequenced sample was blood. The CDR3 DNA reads TGTGCCAGCAGCTTAAGTTTGGGGGCTGAGCAGTTCTTC. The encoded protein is CASSLSLGAEQFF.